The T cell receptor beta chain described here comes from a study of early T cells in non-severe SARS-CoV-2 infection. Using its own MiXCR run on the 5' RACE reads, TCRdb lists one record per CDR3 protein. The table includes some 58,000 distinct CDR3 sequences, under 15% detected once. Between the trimmed V and J ends, which lost 5 bases and 8 bases, there was a span of 15 bases. CDR1 SEHNR and CDR2 FQNEAQ come from the germline V gene (reference sequence). The CDR3 consists of 14 residues. The sequenced sample was whole blood. The sequence was collected from an adult who was a healthcare worker with PCR-confirmed SARS-CoV-2 infection or an uninfected control (not recorded which). The chain is built from TRBV7-9 and TRBJ1-4, with unresolved D. CDR3: CASSPGGAREKLFF. CDR3 DNA: TGTGCCAGCAGCCCTGGAGGAGCGCGAGAAAAACTGTTTTTT. Full variable domain (missing parts from reference TRBV7-9 and TRBJ1-4): DTGVSQNPRHKITKRGQNVTFRCDPISEHNRLYWYRQTLGQGPEFLTYFQNEAQLEKSRLLSDRFSAERPKGSFSTLEIQRTEQGDSAMYLCASSPGGAREKLFFGSGTQLSVL.